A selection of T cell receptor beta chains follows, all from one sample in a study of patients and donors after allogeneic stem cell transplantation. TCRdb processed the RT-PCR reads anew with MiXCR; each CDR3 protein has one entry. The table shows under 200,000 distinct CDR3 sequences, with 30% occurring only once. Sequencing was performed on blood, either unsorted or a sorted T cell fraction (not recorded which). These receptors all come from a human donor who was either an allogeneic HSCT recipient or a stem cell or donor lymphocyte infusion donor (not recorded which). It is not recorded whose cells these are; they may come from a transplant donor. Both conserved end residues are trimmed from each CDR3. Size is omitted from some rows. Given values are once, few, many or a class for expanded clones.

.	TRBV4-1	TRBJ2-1	ASSHLLAGGEQF
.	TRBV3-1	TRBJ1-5	ASSRLNQPQH
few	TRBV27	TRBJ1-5	ASGSNQPQH
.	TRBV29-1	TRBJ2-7	SVEERGDEQY
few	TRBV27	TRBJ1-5	ASSPVPGQIGQPQH
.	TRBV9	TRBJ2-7	ASSGGLGLRIYEQY
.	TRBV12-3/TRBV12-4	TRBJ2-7	ASSLWGGTYEQY
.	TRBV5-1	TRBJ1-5	ASSLEGQGNQPQH
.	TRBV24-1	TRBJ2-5	ATSDFSGEREATQY
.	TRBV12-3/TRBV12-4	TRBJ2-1	ASSTSAEQF
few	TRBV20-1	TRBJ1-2	SAHPEDIRYGYT
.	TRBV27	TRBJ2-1	ASSLWVFSSYNEQF
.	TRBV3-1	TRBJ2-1	ASSRGTPTNGGIGEQF
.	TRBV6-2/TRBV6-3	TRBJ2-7	ASRAGTYEQY
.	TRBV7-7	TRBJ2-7	ASSFWLGREQY
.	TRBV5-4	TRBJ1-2	ASSLAPGGDYGYT
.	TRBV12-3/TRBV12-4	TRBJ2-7	ASRELSDSYEQY
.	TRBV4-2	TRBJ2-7	ASSQEGGGRDEQY
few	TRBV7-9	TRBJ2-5	ASSNRGETQY
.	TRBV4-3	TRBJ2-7	ASSQDILGQGTYEQY
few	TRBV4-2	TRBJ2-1	ASSQDGLYNEQF
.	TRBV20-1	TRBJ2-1	SASSASGRAHYEQF
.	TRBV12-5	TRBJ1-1	ASGSVRENTEAF
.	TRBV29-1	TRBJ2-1	SVLAGFYNEQF
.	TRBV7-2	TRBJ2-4	ASSLGGLENIQY
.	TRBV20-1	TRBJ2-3	SASGVTSTDTQY
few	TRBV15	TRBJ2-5	ATSRDAPSSIQTQY
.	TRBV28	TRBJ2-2	ASTPRGQGTWNTGELF
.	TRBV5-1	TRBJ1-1	ASSLMVQGGAF
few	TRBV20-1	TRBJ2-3	RTGSGDTQY
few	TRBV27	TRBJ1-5	ASSPLGYNRGFINQPQH
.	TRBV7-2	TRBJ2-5	ASSSGRQETQY
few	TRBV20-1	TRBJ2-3	TPLGLVGTDTQY
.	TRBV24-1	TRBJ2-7	ATSAAQGRTSGTPYEQY
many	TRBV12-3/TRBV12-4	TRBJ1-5	ASSLWPGQPQH
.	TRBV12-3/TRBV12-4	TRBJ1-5	ASSRVGGQPQH
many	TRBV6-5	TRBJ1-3	ASTTPTESSGNTIY
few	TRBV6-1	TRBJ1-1	ASSESLNTEAF
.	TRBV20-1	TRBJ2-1	SASGLGYNEQF
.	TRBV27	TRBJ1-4	ASSPWENEKLF
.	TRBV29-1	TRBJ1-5	SVSDRYSPQH
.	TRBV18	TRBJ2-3	ASSPGLGTDTQY
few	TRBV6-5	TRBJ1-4	ASSYWGALLIRV
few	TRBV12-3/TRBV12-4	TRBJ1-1	ASSFGGTVSEAF
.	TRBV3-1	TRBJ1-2	ASSQVIANYGYT
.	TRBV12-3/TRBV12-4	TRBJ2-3	ASTNRGRPDTQY
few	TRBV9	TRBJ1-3	ASSPVGVRNTIY
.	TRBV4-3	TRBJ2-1	ASSPLDNEQF
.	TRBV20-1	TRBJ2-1	SASYFNEQF